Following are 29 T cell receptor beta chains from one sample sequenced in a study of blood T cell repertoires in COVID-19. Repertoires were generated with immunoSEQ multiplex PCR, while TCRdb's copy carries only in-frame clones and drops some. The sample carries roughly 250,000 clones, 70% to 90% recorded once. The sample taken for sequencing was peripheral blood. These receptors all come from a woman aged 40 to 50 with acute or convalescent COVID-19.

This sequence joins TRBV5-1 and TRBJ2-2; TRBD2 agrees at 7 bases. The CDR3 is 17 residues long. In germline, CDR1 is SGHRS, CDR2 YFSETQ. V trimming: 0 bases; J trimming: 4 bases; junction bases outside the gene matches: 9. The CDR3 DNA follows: TGCGCCAGCAGCTTGGCCGTGGGAGGGCCGGGCACCGGGGAGCTGTTTTTT. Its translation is CASSLAVGGPGTGELFF.

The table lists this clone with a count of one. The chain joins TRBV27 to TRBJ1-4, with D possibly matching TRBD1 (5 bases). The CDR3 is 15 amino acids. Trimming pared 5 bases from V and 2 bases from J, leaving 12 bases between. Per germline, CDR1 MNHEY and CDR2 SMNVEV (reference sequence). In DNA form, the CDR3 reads TGTGCCAGCAGTAACCCTGGGGCTACTAATGAAAAACTGTTTTTT. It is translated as CASSNPGATNEKLFF.

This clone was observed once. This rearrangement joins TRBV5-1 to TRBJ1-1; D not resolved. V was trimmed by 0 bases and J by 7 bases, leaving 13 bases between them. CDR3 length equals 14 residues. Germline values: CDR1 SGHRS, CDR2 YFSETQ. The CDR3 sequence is CASSLGASSGEAFF. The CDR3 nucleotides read TGCGCCAGCAGCTTGGGGGCCTCCTCCGGTGAAGCTTTCTTT.

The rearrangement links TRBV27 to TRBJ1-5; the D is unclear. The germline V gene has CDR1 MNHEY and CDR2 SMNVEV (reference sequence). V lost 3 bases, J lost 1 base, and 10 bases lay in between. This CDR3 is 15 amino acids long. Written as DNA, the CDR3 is TGTGCCAGCAGTTTGAGCACAGAAAGCAATCAGCCCCAGCATTTT. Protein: CASSLSTESNQPQHF.

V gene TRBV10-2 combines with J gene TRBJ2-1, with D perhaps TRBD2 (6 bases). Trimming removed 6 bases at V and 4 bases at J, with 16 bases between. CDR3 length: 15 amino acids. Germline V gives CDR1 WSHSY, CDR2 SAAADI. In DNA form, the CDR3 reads TGCGCCAGCAGCCAGAGGGACTCCTTTTACAATGAGCAGTTCTTC. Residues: CASSQRDSFYNEQFF.

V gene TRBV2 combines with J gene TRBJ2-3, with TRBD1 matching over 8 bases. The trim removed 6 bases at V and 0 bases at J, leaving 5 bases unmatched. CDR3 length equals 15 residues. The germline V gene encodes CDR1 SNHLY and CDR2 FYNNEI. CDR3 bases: TGTGCCAGCAGCCGGACAGGGATTAGCACAGATACGCAGTATTTT. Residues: CASSRTGISTDTQYF.

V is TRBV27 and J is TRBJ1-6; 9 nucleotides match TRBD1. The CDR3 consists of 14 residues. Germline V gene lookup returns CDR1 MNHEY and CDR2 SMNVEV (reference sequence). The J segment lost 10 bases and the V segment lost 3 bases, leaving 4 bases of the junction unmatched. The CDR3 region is CASSLGTGFSPLHF. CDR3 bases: TGTGCCAGCAGTTTGGGGACAGGGTTCTCACCCCTCCACTTT.

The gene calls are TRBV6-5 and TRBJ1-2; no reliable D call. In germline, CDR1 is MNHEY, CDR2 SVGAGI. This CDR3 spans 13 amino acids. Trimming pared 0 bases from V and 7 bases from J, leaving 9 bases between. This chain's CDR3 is CASSYSVVGGYTF. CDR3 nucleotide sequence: TGTGCCAGCAGTTACTCAGTAGTTGGTGGCTACACCTTC.

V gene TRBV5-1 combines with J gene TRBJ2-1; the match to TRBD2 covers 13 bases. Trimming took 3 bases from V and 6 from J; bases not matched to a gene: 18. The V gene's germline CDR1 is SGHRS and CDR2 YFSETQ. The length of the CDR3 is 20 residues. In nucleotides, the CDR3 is TGCGCCAGCAGCTGGGCCGTGGGAAATGGACTAGCGGGGGATTTCAATGAGCAGTTCTTC. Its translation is CASSWAVGNGLAGDFNEQFF.

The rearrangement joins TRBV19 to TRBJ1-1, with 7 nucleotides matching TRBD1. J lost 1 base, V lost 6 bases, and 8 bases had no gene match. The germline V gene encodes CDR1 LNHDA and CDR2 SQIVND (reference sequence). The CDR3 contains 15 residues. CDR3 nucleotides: TGTGCCAGTAGCCAGCCCTACAGGGGGAACACTGAAGCTTTCTTT. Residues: CASSQPYRGNTEAFF.

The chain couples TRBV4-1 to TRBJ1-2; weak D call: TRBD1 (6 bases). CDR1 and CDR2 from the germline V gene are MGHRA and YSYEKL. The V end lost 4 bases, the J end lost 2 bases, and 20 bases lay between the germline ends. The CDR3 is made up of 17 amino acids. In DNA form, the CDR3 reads TGCGCCAGCAGCCGATCTAAACAGGGAGGGTCCAACTATGGCTACACCTTC. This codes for CASSRSKQGGSNYGYTF.

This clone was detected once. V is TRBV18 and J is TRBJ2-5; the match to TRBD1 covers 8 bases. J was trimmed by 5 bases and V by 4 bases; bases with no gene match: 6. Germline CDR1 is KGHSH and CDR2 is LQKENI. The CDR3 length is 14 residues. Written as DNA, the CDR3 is TGTGCCAGCTCACTATCAGGGGGCGAGGAGACCCAGTACTTC. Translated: CASSLSGGEETQYF.

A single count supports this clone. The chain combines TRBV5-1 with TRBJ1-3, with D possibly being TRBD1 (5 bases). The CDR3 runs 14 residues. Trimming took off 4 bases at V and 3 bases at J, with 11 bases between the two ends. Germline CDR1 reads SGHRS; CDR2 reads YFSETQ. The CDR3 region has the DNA TGCGCCAGCAGCCCGGGGGTTGGTGGAAACACCATATATTTT. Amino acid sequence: CASSPGVGGNTIYF.

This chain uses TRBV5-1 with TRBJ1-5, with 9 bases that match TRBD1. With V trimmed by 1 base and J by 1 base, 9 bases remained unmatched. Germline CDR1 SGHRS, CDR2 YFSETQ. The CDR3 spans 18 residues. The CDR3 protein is CASSLWDRVLLSNQPQHF. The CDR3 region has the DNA TGCGCCAGCAGCTTGTGGGACAGGGTTTTACTAAGCAATCAGCCCCAGCATTTT.

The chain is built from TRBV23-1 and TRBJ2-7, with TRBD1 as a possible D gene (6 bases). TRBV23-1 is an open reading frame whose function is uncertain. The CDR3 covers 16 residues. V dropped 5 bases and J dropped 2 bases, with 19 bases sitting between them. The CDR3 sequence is CASSKKGQSSPYEQYV. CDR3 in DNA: TGCGCCAGCAGTAAAAAAGGACAGTCGAGTCCCTACGAGCAGTACGTC.

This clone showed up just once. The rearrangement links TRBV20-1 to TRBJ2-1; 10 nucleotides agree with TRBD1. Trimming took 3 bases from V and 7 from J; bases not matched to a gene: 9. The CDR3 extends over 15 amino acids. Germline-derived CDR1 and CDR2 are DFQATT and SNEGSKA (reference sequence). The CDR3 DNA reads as TGCAGTGCTAGTCATGACAGGGGGCGCGAGAATGAGCAGTTCTTC. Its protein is CSASHDRGRENEQFF.

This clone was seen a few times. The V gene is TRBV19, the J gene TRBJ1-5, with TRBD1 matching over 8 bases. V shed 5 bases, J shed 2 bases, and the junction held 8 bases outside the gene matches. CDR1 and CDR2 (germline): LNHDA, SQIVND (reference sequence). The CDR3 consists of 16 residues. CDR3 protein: CASSSRQGFGNQPQHF. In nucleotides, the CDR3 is TGTGCCAGTAGTTCCCGACAGGGGTTTGGCAATCAGCCCCAGCATTTT. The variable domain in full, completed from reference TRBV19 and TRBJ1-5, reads DGGITQSPKYLFRKEGQNVTLSCEQNLNHDAMYWYRQDPGQGLRLIYYSQIVNDFQKGDIAEGYSVSREKKESFPLTVTSAQKNPTAFYLCASSSRQGFGNQPQHFGDGTRLSIL.

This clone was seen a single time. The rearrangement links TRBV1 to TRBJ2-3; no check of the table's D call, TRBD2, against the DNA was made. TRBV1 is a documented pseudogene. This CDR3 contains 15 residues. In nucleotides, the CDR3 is TGCACCAGCAGCTGGAGCGGGGGGGCCCCAGATACGCAGTATTTT. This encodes CTSSWSGGAPDTQYF.

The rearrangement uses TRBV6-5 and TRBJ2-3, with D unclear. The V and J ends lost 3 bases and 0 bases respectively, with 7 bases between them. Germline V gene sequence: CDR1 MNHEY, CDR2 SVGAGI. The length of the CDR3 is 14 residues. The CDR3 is CASSYGRSTDTQYF. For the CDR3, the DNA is TGTGCCAGCAGTTATGGCAGAAGCACAGATACGCAGTATTTT.

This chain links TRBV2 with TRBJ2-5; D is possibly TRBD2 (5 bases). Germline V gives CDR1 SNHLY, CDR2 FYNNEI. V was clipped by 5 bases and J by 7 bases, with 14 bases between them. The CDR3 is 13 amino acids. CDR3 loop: CASSSGILGTQYF. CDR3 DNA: TGTGCCAGCAGTTCCGGGATTCTTGGGACCCAGTACTTC.

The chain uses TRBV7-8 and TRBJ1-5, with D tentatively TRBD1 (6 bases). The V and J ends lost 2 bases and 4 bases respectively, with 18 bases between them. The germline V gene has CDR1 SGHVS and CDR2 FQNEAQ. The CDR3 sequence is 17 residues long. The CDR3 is CASSLKRVGQQNQPQHF. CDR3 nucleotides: TGTGCCAGCAGCTTAAAAAGGGTCGGACAGCAAAATCAGCCCCAGCATTTT.

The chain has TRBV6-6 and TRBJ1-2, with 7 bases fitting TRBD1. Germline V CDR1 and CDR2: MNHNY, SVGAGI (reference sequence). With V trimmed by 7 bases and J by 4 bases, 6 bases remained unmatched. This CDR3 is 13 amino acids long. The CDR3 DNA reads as TGTGCCAGCACTCAGGGACAGAGCTATGGCTACACCTTC. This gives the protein CASTQGQSYGYTF.

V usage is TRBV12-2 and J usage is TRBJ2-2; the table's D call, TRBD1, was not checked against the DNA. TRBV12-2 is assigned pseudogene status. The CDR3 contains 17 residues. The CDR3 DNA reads TGTGCAAGTCGCTTTAATTTACGACAGTCGAACACCGGGGAGCTGTTTTTT. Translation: CASRFNLRQSNTGELFF.

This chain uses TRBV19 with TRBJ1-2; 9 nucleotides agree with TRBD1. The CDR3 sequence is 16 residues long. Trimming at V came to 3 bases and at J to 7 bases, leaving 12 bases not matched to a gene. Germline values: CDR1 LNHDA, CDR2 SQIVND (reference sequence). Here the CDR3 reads CASSIDRDRVMGGYTF. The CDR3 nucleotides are TGTGCCAGTAGTATCGATAGGGACAGGGTTATGGGTGGCTACACCTTC.

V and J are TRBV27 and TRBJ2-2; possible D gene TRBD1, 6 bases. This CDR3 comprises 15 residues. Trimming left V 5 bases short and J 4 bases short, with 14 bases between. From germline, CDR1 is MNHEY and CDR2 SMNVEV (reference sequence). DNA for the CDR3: TGTGCCAGCAGTAGAGGACAGACGGTCACCGGGGAGCTGTTTTTT. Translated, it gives CASSRGQTVTGELFF.

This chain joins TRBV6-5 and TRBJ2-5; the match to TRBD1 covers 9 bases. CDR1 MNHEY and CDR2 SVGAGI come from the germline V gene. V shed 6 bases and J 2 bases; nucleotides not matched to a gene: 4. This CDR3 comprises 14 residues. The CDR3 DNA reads TGTGCCAGCAGGGCAGGACAGGGGCAAGAGACCCAGTACTTC. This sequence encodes CASRAGQGQETQYF.

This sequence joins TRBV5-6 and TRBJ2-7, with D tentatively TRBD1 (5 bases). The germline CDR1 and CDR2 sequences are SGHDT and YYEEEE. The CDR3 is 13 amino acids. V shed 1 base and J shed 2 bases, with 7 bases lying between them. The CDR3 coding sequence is TGTGCCAGCAGCTTGTCACAGGCCTACGAGCAGTACGTC. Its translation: CASSLSQAYEQYV.

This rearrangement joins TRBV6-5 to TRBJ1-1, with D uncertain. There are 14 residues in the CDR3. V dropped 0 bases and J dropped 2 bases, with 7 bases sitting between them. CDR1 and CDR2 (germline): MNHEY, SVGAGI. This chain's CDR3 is CASSYSSDNTEAFF. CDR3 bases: TGTGCCAGCAGTTACTCGTCAGATAACACTGAAGCTTTCTTT.

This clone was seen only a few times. The CDR3 loop is CASSQGSSYNEQFF. The CDR3 DNA is TGTGCCAGCAGCCAGGGGAGCTCCTACAATGAGCAGTTCTTC. The chain combines TRBV7-9 with TRBJ2-1; a weak D match, TRBD1 (6 bases). The CDR3 spans 14 residues. In germline, CDR1 is SEHNR, CDR2 FQNEAQ (reference sequence). The germline V and J ends were trimmed by 5 bases and 0 bases, with 8 bases remaining between them.